This T cell receptor (beta chain) was identified during a study of OX40 agonist ivuxolimab in advanced cancers. Study in general: Every 2 weeks, patients got intravenous ivuxolimab at one of six dose levels (0.01-10 mg/kg). Study-wide findings and caveats: It was also the case that some nonresponders had low normalized T-cell clonal expansion.

As for this clone: No antigen is known for it.

Clones were sequenced by immunoSEQ multiplex PCR, and TCRdb holds only the in-frame ones, with some missing. The sample has some 54,000 clones, 84% seen once. The CDR3 runs to 15 residues. The chain carries TRBV21-1 and TRBJ2-1; TRBD1 is the table's D call and was not checked against the DNA. TRBV21-1 represents a pseudogene. This clonotype originated in an adult with an advanced solid tumor such as melanoma, head and neck, liver or kidney cancer. This specimen was CD4+ or CD8+ T cells sorted from blood, taken in a trial of the OX40 agonist ivuxolimab. The CDR3 region has the DNA TGTGCCAGCAGCAAAGATGGCTTTTCCTACAATGAGCAGTTCTTC. This sequence encodes CASSKDGFSYNEQFF.